The T cell receptor beta chain described here comes from a study of cytomegalovirus exposure and HLA in healthy donors. Study-wide findings and caveats: Associated with HLA alleles at 0.05 false discovery rate in a later analysis were 16,951 TCR beta sequences.

Germline V lookup: CDR1 MGHDK, CDR2 SYGVNS. J was trimmed by 4 bases and V by 4 bases; bases with no gene match: 4. The CDR3 is made up of 14 amino acids. Concerning this clone itself: As yet, its antigen is unknown.

PCR was performed using 60 Vbeta and 13 Jbeta primers. Data came from immunoSEQ multiplex PCR; TCRdb stores just in-frame clones and leaves some out. The table lists under 200,000 clones, around three quarters of them singletons. V usage is TRBV25-1 and J usage is TRBJ2-7; 10 bases agree with TRBD1. The clonotype originates from a woman aged 25 to 39 in good health and CMV-seropositive. What was sequenced was PBMCs. The CDR3 protein is CASSATDRGYEQYF. DNA of the CDR3: TGTGCCAGCAGTGCTACGGACAGGGGGTACGAGCAGTACTTC.